Below are 21 T cell receptor beta chains sequenced from a single sample in a study of beta chain features in type 1 diabetes. Broader study findings: All four CD4+ subsets of Type 1 diabetes patients contained TCRB CDR3s that were moderately but significantly shorter.

Every bit of the isolated RNA underwent reverse transcription, so sequencing read expressed TCRB transcripts. Profiled with immunoSEQ multiplex PCR; TCRdb holds only in-frame clones, not every one. The sample includes 600,000 or so clones, over 10% of them seen just once. The antigens of these receptors remain unknown. The sample consisted of naive CD4+ T cells from blood. These receptors were collected from a man aged 25 to 40 with type 1 diabetes.

The CDR3 sequence is CAISFETDTQYF. For the CDR3, the DNA is TGTGCCATCAGTTTCGAGACAGATACGCAGTATTTT. The chain joins TRBV10-3 to TRBJ2-3; D gene uncertain. The CDR3 is made up of 12 amino acids. Between the trimmed V and J ends, which lost 5 bases and 3 bases, there was a span of 6 bases. Germline assignment: CDR1 ENHRY and CDR2 SYGVKD.

The chain joins TRBV7-2 to TRBJ2-3; 9 bases map to TRBD2. Germline trimming cut 5 bases from V and 0 bases from J; bases unmatched to any gene: 6. Looked up from germline, CDR1 is SGHTA and CDR2 is FQGNSA. This CDR3 is built from 16 residues. For the CDR3, the DNA is TGTGCCAGCAGCATAAGCGGGGGGCCAAGCACAGATACGCAGTATTTT. It yields the protein CASSISGGPSTDTQYF.

This clone was seen a few times. The CDR3 sequence: CASSRSGTLNQPQHF. CDR3 nucleotide sequence: TGTGCCAGCAGCCGAAGTGGGACTCTCAATCAGCCCCAGCATTTT. V and J are TRBV9 and TRBJ1-5; D may be TRBD1 (5 bases). CDR3 size: 15 residues. Trimming pared 4 bases from V and 3 bases from J, leaving 14 bases between. The germline CDR1 and CDR2 sequences are SGDLS and YYNGEE.

This chain joins TRBV29-1 and TRBJ2-3; the match to TRBD2 covers 12 bases. The ends lost 4 bases at V and 0 bases at J; junction bases unmatched: 5. Germline loops: CDR1 SQVTM, CDR2 ANQGSEA. The CDR3 runs to 16 residues. Written as DNA, the CDR3 is TGCAGCGTTGGGAGGACTAGCGGGGTTAGCACAGATACGCAGTATTTT. Its translation: CSVGRTSGVSTDTQYF.

A few counts support this clone. This chain links TRBV29-1 with TRBJ1-5; D ambiguous. Germline assignment: CDR1 SQVTM and CDR2 ANQGSEA. The V gene lost 1 base and the J gene lost 7 bases, with 11 bases spanning the gap. This CDR3 is 13 amino acids long. The CDR3: CSVEVGVSQPQHF. CDR3 bases: TGCAGCGTTGAAGTGGGTGTTTCGCAGCCCCAGCATTTT.

The chain links TRBV4-3 to TRBJ2-7, with 10 bases aligning to TRBD2. The CDR3 is made up of 21 amino acids. J gave up 0 bases and V 0 bases, and 17 bases lay outside the gene matches. The V gene's germline CDR1 is LGHNA and CDR2 YSLEER. This CDR3 is CASSQEGPTSGSTFSSYEQYF. CDR3 in DNA: TGCGCCAGCAGCCAAGAGGGCCCGACTAGCGGGTCGACTTTTAGCTCCTACGAGCAGTACTTC.

The table lists this clone with a few counts. The chain combines TRBV5-4 with TRBJ2-3; D ambiguous. Germline CDR1 SGHNT, CDR2 YYREEE (reference sequence). V was trimmed by 0 bases and J by 1 base, leaving 9 bases between them. This CDR3 is 15 amino acids long. Here the CDR3 DNA reads TGTGCCAGCAGCTTGGTGTCATGGGGCACAGATACGCAGTATTTT. Translation: CASSLVSWGTDTQYF.

This clone appeared a few times. This chain links TRBV27 with TRBJ1-6, with TRBD1 as a possible D gene (6 bases). The V end was cut by 5 bases, the J end by 7 bases, with 15 bases between. CDR3 size: 15 residues. CDR1 and CDR2 from the germline V gene are MNHEY and SMNVEV (reference sequence). The CDR3 loop reads CASSAAGQGNSPLHF. The CDR3 nucleotides read TGTGCCAGCAGTGCCGCGGGGCAGGGGAATTCACCCCTCCACTTT.

V is TRBV2 and J is TRBJ2-5; possible D gene TRBD2, 6 bases. This CDR3 has 12 residues. V lost 5 bases, J lost 10 bases, and 14 bases lay in between. Germline V gives CDR1 SNHLY, CDR2 FYNNEI. In nucleotides, the CDR3 is TGTGCCAGCAGTCGGGACTTCGGGGACCAGTACTTC. Translating gives CASSRDFGDQYF.

This clone was detected a few times. V usage is TRBV18 and J usage is TRBJ2-3; D not resolved. V was trimmed by 3 bases and J by 6 bases, leaving 16 bases between them. Germline loops: CDR1 KGHSH, CDR2 LQKENI. The CDR3 totals 15 residues. The CDR3 DNA reads as TGTGCCAGCTCACCCTCCTCGGACCAGCTGGATACGCAGTATTTT. Amino acids: CASSPSSDQLDTQYF. The variable domain in full, completed from reference TRBV18 and TRBJ2-3, reads NAGVMQNPRHLVRRRGQEARLRCSPMKGHSHVYWYRQLPEEGLKFMVYLQKENIIDESGMPKERFSAEFPKEGPSILRIQQVVRGDSAAYFCASSPSSDQLDTQYFGPGTRLTVL.

The genes are TRBV7-2 and TRBJ2-3; 11 nucleotides line up with TRBD2. J gave up 3 bases and V 1 base, and 9 bases lay outside the gene matches. The CDR3 extends over 18 amino acids. Germline V gives CDR1 SGHTA, CDR2 FQGNSA. CDR3 in DNA: TGTGCCAGCAGCTTAGTACCTAGCGGGGGGATCGGGACAGATACGCAGTATTTT. This translates into CASSLVPSGGIGTDTQYF.

Here the CDR3 reads CASGNRGQPQHF. CDR3 DNA sequence: TGTGCCAGCGGCAACAGGGGACAGCCCCAGCATTTT. The chain joins TRBV27 to TRBJ1-5, with 7 bases matching TRBD1. The length of the CDR3 is 12 residues. The germline V gene has CDR1 MNHEY and CDR2 SMNVEV (reference sequence). The V gene end was trimmed by 8 bases and the J gene end by 7 bases; junction bases not matched to a gene: 5.

The chain combines TRBV9 with TRBJ2-7; D is ambiguous. V lost 4 bases to trimming and J lost 3 bases, with 20 bases between them. From germline, CDR1 is SGDLS and CDR2 YYNGEE. The CDR3 totals 16 residues. The DNA of the CDR3 is TGTGCCAGCAGCCCTGGGCAGGCGCCCCAACTCTACGAGCAGTACTTC. Translated, it gives CASSPGQAPQLYEQYF.

This CDR3 is CASRRQGEWATQYF. The CDR3 region has the DNA TGTGCCAGCAGAAGGCAGGGAGAGTGGGCTACGCAGTATTTT. The chain is built from TRBV7-9 and TRBJ2-3; perhaps D is TRBD1 or TRBD2 (5 bases each). Germline CDR1 SEHNR, CDR2 FQNEAQ (reference sequence). Trimming cost V 6 bases and J 8 bases, with 18 bases left between them. This CDR3 has 14 amino acids. Supplemented by reference TRBV7-9 and TRBJ2-3, the full variable domain reads DTGVSQNPRHKITKRGQNVTFRCDPISEHNRLYWYRQTLGQGPEFLTYFQNEAQLEKSRLLSDRFSAERPKGSFSTLEIQRTEQGDSAMYLCASRRQGEWATQYFGPGTRLTVL.

The chain employs TRBV6-5 and TRBJ1-2; D is possibly TRBD1 (5 bases). Trimming pared 0 bases from V and 3 bases from J, leaving 11 bases between. The CDR3 length is 15 residues. Germline CDR1 and CDR2: MNHEY and SVGAGI. The CDR3 DNA reads as TGTGCCAGCAGTTACTCGACGGGGGGATACTATGGCTACACCTTC. This encodes CASSYSTGGYYGYTF.

This clone has only a few counts. V and J are TRBV6-6 and TRBJ1-4; D gene uncertain. From germline, CDR1 is MNHNY and CDR2 SVGAGI (reference sequence). Trimming stripped 7 bases from V and 14 bases from J, with 17 bases between. The CDR3 contains 12 residues. This CDR3 reads CASITTGRELFF. For the CDR3, the DNA is TGTGCCAGCATAACAACTGGGAGAGAGCTGTTTTTT.

This clone was observed a few times. Other DNA sequences in the sample encode the same CDR3. This chain joins TRBV7-9 and TRBJ2-7; possibly TRBD2 for D (6 bases). Trimming removed 4 bases from V and 3 bases from J, with 10 bases in between. Germline V gene lookup returns CDR1 SEHNR and CDR2 FQNEAQ (reference sequence). This CDR3 is 13 amino acids long. The DNA for the CDR3 is TGTGCCAGCAGCTCCGGGACTTACTACGAGCAGTACTTC. Translated, it gives CASSSGTYYEQYF.

This clone has just a few counts. The rearrangement uses TRBV19 and TRBJ1-2; D remains unclear. V was clipped by 7 bases and J by 3 bases, with 9 bases between them. The CDR3 is made up of 12 amino acids. From germline, CDR1 is LNHDA and CDR2 SQIVND (reference sequence). The CDR3 protein is CASKEDHYGYTF. CDR3 in DNA: TGTGCCAGTAAGGAGGATCACTATGGCTACACCTTC.

This chain joins TRBV14 and TRBJ2-2; a weak D match, TRBD2 (5 bases). Germline CDR1 and CDR2: SGHDN and FVKESK. Trimming shortened V by 2 bases and J by 1 base, and 14 bases separated the two germline ends. CDR3 length: 17 residues. CDR3 bases: TGTGCCAGCAGCCAACTGTCGGGGAATTGGAACACCGGGGAGCTGTTTTTT. It is translated as CASSQLSGNWNTGELFF.

The rearrangement uses TRBV19 and TRBJ2-1; maybe TRBD2 (6 bases). Trimming left V 2 bases short and J 7 bases short, with 15 bases between. The CDR3 sequence is 15 residues long. Germline loops: CDR1 LNHDA, CDR2 SQIVND (reference sequence). CDR3 sequence reads: CASSISATSLNEQFF. CDR3 sequence (DNA): TGTGCCAGTAGTATATCGGCGACTAGTCTGAATGAGCAGTTCTTC. Supplemented by reference TRBV19 and TRBJ2-1, the full variable domain reads DGGITQSPKYLFRKEGQNVTLSCEQNLNHDAMYWYRQDPGQGLRLIYYSQIVNDFQKGDIAEGYSVSREKKESFPLTVTSAQKNPTAFYLCASSISATSLNEQFFGPGTRLTVL.

J is TRBJ1-2 and V is TRBV29-1, with 7 bases fitting TRBD1. There are 12 residues in the CDR3. Trimming cost V 6 bases and J 6 bases; bases outside gene matches: 7. Germline V gives CDR1 SQVTM, CDR2 ANQGSEA. The CDR3 is CSVTGTVNGYTF. CDR3 sequence (DNA): TGCAGCGTGACTGGGACAGTAAATGGCTACACCTTC.